These T cell receptor beta chains were read from a single sample in a study of blood T cell repertoires in COVID-19. The protocol was immunoSEQ multiplex PCR, while the TCRdb copy is restricted to in-frame clones and leaves out a portion. The sample lists 35,000 to 50,000 clones, roughly 87% seen once, with roughly 4.5% in the top ten. The specimen was peripheral blood. All receptors come from a man aged 55-75 years with acute or convalescent COVID-19. Both conserved end residues are part of each CDR3. Fields, in order: J gene, clone size, V gene, D gene, CDR3 protein, CDR3 DNA. D genes are given only for firm matches. The size field is filled for only some rows; it gives once, few, many or a size class.

TRBJ2-1	.	TRBV4-2	TRBD2	CASSQGTSGGLLGDEQFF	TGTGCCAGCAGCCAGGGTACTAGCGGGGGGCTCCTCGGCGATGAGCAGTTCTTC
TRBJ1-5	.	TRBV15	.	CATSANRDNQPQHF	TGTGCCACCAGCGCGAACAGGGACAATCAGCCCCAGCATTTT
TRBJ1-1	few	TRBV28	TRBD1	CASTQSGGRRPFF	TGTGCCAGCACCCAATCAGGGGGGAGGAGGCCTTTCTTT
TRBJ1-5	.	TRBV5-1	.	CASSLDAGNQPQHF	TGCGCCAGCAGCTTGGATGCGGGGAATCAGCCCCAGCATTTT
TRBJ2-1	.	TRBV5-1	.	CASTEMSSYNEQFF	TGCGCCAGCACGGAGATGAGCTCCTACAATGAGCAGTTCTTC
TRBJ2-2	.	TRBV12-5	.	CASGLKAATGELFF	TGTGCTAGTGGTTTGAAGGCGGCCACCGGGGAGCTGTTTTTT
TRBJ2-2	.	TRBV9	.	CASSVELGVAAGELFF	TGTGCCAGCAGCGTAGAATTAGGGGTTGCGGCCGGGGAGCTGTTTTTT
TRBJ1-2	.	TRBV4-3	.	CASSQDVSGKYYGYTF	TGCGCCAGCAGCCAAGACGTATCGGGGAAATACTATGGCTACACCTTC
TRBJ1-6	.	TRBV7-4	.	CASSSVDYNSPLHF	TGTGCCAGCAGCTCGGTAGACTATAATTCACCCCTCCACTTT
TRBJ2-5	.	TRBV6-6	.	CASMSLFGETQYF	TGTGCCAGCATGTCCCTATTCGGAGAGACCCAGTACTTC
TRBJ2-5	.	TRBV10-2	.	CASRTEGEETQYF	TGCGCCAGCCGGACAGAGGGGGAAGAGACCCAGTACTTC
TRBJ1-1	.	TRBV11-2	TRBD1	CASRDRARDTEAFF	TGTGCCAGCAGGGACAGGGCCAGGGACACTGAAGCTTTCTTT
TRBJ1-5	.	TRBV27	.	CASSLEAGRSNQPQHF	TGTGCCAGCAGTTTAGAAGCAGGGCGGAGCAATCAGCCCCAGCATTTT
TRBJ2-7	.	TRBV5-1	TRBD1	CASSVTGGEHYEQYF	TGCGCCAGCAGCGTGACAGGGGGTGAGCATTACGAGCAGTACTTC
TRBJ1-2	.	TRBV28	.	CASSIPGQRYGYTF	TGTGCCAGCAGTATCCCTGGACAGCGCTATGGCTACACCTTC
TRBJ2-3	.	TRBV2	.	CASRGAPGPDTQYF	TGTGCCAGCAGGGGGGCTCCCGGCCCAGATACGCAGTATTTT
TRBJ2-5	.	TRBV5-1	TRBD1	CASSLGQGMETQYF	TGCGCCAGCAGCTTGGGACAGGGGATGGAGACCCAGTACTTC
TRBJ2-7	.	TRBV19	.	CASAAGVTNEQYF	TGTGCCAGCGCGGCCGGGGTCACCAACGAGCAGTACTTC
TRBJ2-1	once	TRBV4-1	.	CASSQGLENHNEQFF	TGCGCCAGCAGCCAAGGCCTAGAGAACCACAATGAGCAGTTCTTC
TRBJ1-6	.	TRBV3-1/TRBV3-2	.	CASSQVRWVGEGSPLHF	TGTGCCAGCAGCCAAGTTCGATGGGTAGGGGAGGGTTCACCCCTCCACTTT
TRBJ1-5	.	TRBV18	.	CASSPQGNQPQHF	TGTGCCAGCTCACCACAGGGGAATCAGCCCCAGCATTTT